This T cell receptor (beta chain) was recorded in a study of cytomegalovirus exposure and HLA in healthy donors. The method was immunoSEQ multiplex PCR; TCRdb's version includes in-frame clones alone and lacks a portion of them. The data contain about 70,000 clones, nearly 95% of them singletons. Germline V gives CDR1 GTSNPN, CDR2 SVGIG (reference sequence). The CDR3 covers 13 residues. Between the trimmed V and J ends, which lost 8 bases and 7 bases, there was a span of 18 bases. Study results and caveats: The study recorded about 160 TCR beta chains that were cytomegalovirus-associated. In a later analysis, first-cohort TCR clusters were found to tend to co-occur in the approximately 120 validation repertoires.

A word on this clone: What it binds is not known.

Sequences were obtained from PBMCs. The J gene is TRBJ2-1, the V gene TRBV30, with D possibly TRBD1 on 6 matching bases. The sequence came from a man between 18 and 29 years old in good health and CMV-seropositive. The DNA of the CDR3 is TGTGCCCGAGGCGTTCGAGGGGGAAATGAGCAGTTCTTC. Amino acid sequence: CARGVRGGNEQFF.